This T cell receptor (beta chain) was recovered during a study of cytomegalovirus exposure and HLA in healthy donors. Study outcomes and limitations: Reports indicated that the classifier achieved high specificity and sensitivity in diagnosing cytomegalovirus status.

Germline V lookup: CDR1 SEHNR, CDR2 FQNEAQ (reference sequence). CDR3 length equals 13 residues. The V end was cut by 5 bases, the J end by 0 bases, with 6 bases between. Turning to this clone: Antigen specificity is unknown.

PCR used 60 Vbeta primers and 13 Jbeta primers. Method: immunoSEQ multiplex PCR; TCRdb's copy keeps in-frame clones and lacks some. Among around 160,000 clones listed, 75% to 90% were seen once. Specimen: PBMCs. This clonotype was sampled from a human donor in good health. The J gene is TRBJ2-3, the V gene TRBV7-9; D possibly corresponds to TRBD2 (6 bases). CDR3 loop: CASSRESTDTQYF. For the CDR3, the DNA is TGTGCCAGCAGCCGGGAGAGCACAGATACGCAGTATTTT.